This T cell receptor (beta chain) derives from a study of cytomegalovirus exposure and HLA in healthy donors. Study-level results: For most subjects, TCR beta sequences were reported to predict HLA-A and HLA-B alleles with accuracy. Sequencing had likely introduced a cluster of highly shared sequence variants as an artifact. 87-base-pair reads could not separate some V segments, including TRBV6-2 and TRBV6-3. Immune exposure data for these donors was limited to CMV serostatus.

Primers for the PCR totalled 60 Vbeta and 13 Jbeta. Some clones are missing from TCRdb's copy, which holds only in-frame ones; the method was immunoSEQ multiplex PCR. The sample records 200,000 to 250,000 clones, approximately 80% being singletons. Germline V gives CDR1 MNHEY, CDR2 SMNVEV (reference sequence). Germline trimming cut 5 bases from V and 4 bases from J; bases unmatched to any gene: 9. The CDR3 totals 15 residues. Regarding this clone: What it recognizes is unknown.

V and J are TRBV27 and TRBJ2-7; TRBD1 aligns across 9 bases. The source material was PBMCs. This TCR was sampled from a woman aged 55-69 years in good health and CMV-seropositive. The CDR3 is CASSLGQGGKYEQYF. The DNA of the CDR3 is TGTGCCAGCAGTCTGGGACAGGGTGGTAAGTACGAGCAGTACTTC.